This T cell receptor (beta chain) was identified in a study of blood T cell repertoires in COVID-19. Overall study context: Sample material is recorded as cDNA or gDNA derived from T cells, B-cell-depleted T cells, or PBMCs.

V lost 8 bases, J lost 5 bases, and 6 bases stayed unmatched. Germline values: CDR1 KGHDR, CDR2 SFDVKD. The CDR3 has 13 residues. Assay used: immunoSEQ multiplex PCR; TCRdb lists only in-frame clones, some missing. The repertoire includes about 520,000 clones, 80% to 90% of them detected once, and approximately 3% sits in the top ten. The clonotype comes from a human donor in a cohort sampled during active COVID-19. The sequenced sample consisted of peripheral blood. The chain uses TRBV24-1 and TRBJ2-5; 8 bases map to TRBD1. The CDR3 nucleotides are TGTGCCACCACTCCAGGGGGCGGTGAGACCCAGTACTTC. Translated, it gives CATTPGGGETQYF.